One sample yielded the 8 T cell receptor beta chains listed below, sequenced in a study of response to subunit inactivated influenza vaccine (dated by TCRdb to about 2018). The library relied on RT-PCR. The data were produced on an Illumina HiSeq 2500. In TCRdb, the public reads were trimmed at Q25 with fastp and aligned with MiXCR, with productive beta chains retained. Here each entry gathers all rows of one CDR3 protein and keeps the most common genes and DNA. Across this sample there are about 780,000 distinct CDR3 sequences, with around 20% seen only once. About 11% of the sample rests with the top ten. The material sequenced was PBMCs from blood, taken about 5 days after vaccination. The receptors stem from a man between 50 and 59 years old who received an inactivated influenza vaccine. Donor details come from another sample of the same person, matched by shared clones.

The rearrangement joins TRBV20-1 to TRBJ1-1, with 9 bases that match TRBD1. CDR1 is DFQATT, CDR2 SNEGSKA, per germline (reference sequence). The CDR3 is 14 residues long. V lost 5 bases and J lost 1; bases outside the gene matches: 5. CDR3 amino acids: CSASWTGENTEAFF. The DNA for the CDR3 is TGCAGTGCTTCGTGGACAGGGGAGAACACTGAAGCTTTCTTT.

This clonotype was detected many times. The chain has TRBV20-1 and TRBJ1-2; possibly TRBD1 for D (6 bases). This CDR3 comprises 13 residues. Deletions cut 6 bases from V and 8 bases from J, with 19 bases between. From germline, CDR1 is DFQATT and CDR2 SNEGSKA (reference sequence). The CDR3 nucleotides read TGCAGTGCGCGATTCCAGGGGATTGGAGGCTACACCTTC. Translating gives CSARFQGIGGYTF.

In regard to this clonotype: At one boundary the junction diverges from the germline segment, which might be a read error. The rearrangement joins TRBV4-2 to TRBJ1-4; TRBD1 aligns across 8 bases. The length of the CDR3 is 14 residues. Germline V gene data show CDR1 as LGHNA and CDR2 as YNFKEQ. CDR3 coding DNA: TGTGCCAGCAGTCAAGACAGGGGAGATGAAAAACTGTTTTTT. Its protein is CASSQDRGDEKLFF.

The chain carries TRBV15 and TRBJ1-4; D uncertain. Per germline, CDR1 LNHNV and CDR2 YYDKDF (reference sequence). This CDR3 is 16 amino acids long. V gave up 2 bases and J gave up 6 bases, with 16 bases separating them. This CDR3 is CATSRLGPGWDEKLFF. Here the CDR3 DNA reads TGTGCCACCAGCAGACTTGGACCGGGTTGGGATGAAAAACTGTTTTTT.

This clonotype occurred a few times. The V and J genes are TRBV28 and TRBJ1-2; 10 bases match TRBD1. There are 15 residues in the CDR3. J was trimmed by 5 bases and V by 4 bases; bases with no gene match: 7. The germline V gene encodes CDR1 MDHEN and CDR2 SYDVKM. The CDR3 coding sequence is TGTGCCAGCAGTTCGCGGGGACAGGGGAGGTATGGCTACACCTTC. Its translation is CASSSRGQGRYGYTF.

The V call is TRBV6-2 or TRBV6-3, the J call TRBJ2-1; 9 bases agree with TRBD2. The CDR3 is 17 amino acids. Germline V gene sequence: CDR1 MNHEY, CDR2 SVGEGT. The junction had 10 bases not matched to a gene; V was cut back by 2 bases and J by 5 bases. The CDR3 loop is CASSYPLLASGDNEQFF. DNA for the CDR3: TGTGCCAGCAGTTACCCACTCCTGGCTAGCGGGGACAATGAGCAGTTCTTC.

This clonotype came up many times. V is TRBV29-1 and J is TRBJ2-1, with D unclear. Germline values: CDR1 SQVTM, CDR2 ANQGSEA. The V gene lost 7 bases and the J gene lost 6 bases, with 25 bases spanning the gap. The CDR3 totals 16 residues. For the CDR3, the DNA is TGCAGCGCCCAAGGAGTGGGGATGCTTCTTCGCAATGAGCAGTTCTTC. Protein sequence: CSAQGVGMLLRNEQFF.

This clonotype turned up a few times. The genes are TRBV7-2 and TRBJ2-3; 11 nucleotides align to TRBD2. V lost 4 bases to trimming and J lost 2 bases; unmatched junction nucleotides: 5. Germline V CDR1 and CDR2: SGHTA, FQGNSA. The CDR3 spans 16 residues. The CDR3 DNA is TGTGCCAGCAGCTCAGGACTAGCGGGTTTCACAGATACGCAGTATTTT. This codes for CASSSGLAGFTDTQYF.